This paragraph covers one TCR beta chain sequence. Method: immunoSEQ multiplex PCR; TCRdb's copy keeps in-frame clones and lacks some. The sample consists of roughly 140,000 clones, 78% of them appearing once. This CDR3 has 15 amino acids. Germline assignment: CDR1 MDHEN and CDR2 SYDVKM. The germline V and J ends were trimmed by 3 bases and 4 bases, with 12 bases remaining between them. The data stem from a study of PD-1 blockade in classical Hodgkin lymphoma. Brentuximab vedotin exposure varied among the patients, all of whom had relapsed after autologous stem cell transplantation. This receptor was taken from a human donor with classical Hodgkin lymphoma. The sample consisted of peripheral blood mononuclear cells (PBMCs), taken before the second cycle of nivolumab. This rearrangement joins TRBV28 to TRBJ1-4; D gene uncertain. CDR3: CASSLWGTNNEKLFF. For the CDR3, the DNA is TGTGCCAGCAGTTTGTGGGGAACGAATAATGAAAAACTGTTTTTT.